This entry lists 18 T cell receptor beta chains sequenced from one sample in a study of T cell responses to AZD1222 COVID-19 vaccine. TCRdb's table, derived via immunoSEQ multiplex PCR, lists solely in-frame clones and lacks some. The repertoire holds more than 95,000 clones, with roughly 91% as singletons. The source was peripheral blood, collected on day 0 of AZD1222 vaccination. All receptors come from an adult in good health.

This rearrangement joins TRBV28 to TRBJ2-7, with D maybe TRBD1 (6 bases). CDR1 is MDHEN and CDR2 is SYDVKM in the germline V gene. Trimming stripped 2 bases from V and 5 bases from J, with 19 bases between. The CDR3 contains 16 residues. The CDR3, as DNA: TGTGCCAGCAGTTTAGTCAGGGGATTGTCTGACCACGAGCAGTACTTC. This codes for CASSLVRGLSDHEQYF.

The CDR3 sequence: CASSMDREIGINEKLFF. The CDR3 DNA follows: TGTGCCAGCAGCATGGACAGGGAAATCGGTATTAATGAAAAACTGTTTTTT. The chain combines TRBV27 with TRBJ1-4; 8 nucleotides agree with TRBD1. The V segment lost 6 bases and the J segment 4 bases; nucleotides outside the gene matches: 13. The CDR3 extends over 17 amino acids. The V gene's germline CDR1 is MNHEY and CDR2 SMNVEV (reference sequence).

The rearrangement joins TRBV21-1 to TRBJ2-7; TRBD2 reflects the table's D call only, with no check against the DNA. TRBV21-1 is labeled a pseudogene. The CDR3 length is 15 residues. The DNA of the CDR3 is TGTGCCAGCAGCACGTCGGGACTCCGATCTGCGGAGCAGTACTTC. It yields the protein CASSTSGLRSAEQYF.

The chain joins TRBV2 to TRBJ1-5; a weak D match, TRBD1 (5 bases). Germline values: CDR1 SNHLY, CDR2 FYNNEI. Trimming removed 6 bases from V and 4 bases from J, with 13 bases in between. The CDR3 contains 14 residues. The CDR3: CASRGGTWNQPQHF. The CDR3 coding sequence is TGTGCCAGCAGGGGCGGGACGTGGAATCAGCCCCAGCATTTT.

Points on this clone: The sample carries other DNA sequences with the same CDR3. This chain joins TRBV7-2 and TRBJ2-7, with D unresolved. The CDR3 sequence is 11 residues long. Trimming removed 5 bases at V and 4 bases at J, with 6 bases between. The germline gives CDR1 SGHTA, CDR2 FQGNSA. The CDR3 region is CASSPSYEQYF. The CDR3 DNA reads TGTGCCAGCAGCCCAAGTTACGAGCAGTACTTC.

Comment on this clone: In the same sample, other DNA sequences code for this CDR3. This chain links TRBV6-5 with TRBJ2-1; D is uncertain. Germline loops: CDR1 MNHEY, CDR2 SVGAGI. CDR3 length: 12 residues. Trimming took off 6 bases at V and 1 base at J, with 4 bases between the two ends. The CDR3 region is CASSRSYNEQFF. The CDR3 bases are TGTGCCAGCAGCCGTTCCTACAATGAGCAGTTCTTC.

This clone came up once. The chain joins TRBV15 to TRBJ1-2, with a weak D call TRBD1 (6 bases). The germline V and J ends were trimmed by 1 base and 4 bases, with 10 bases remaining between them. Germline-derived CDR1 and CDR2 are LNHNV and YYDKDF (reference sequence). This CDR3 has 14 amino acids. The CDR3 DNA sequence: TGTGCCACCAGCAGAGTGGAGGGGGGCTATGGCTACACCTTC. It yields the protein CATSRVEGGYGYTF.

This clone was detected once. V is TRBV5-1 and J is TRBJ2-6; D might be TRBD1 or TRBD2, each matching 5 bases. Germline CDR1 SGHRS, CDR2 YFSETQ. CDR3 length: 16 residues. The V end was cut by 7 bases, the J end by 0 bases, with 14 bases between. CDR3 sequence reads: CASRGHLSSGANVLTF. DNA of the CDR3: TGCGCCAGCCGGGGCCACCTTAGCTCTGGGGCCAACGTCCTGACTTTC.

V is TRBV13 and J is TRBJ2-1; D unresolved. V was trimmed by 5 bases and J by 3 bases, leaving 11 bases between them. The CDR3 covers 14 residues. Per germline, CDR1 PRHDT and CDR2 FYEKMQ (reference sequence). CDR3 nucleotide sequence: TGTGCCAGCAGCCCAGACACATACTACAATGAGCAGTTCTTC. This translates into CASSPDTYYNEQFF.

The V call is TRBV6-5, the J call TRBJ1-1, with D hard to call. V was cut by 7 bases and J by 7 bases, with 16 bases left in between. This CDR3 is 13 amino acids long. The V gene's germline CDR1 is MNHEY and CDR2 SVGAGI. The DNA of the CDR3 is TGTGCCAGCAACCTCGACCAGCGATTTGAAGCTTTCTTT. Translated: CASNLDQRFEAFF.

The rearrangement joins TRBV5-1 to TRBJ1-1; D gene ambiguous. The CDR3 is 14 amino acids. V lost 5 bases and J lost 1, with 12 bases in between. CDR1 is SGHRS and CDR2 is YFSETQ in the germline V gene. CDR3 DNA sequence: TGCGCCAGCAGTACGCCTACGGGGAACACTGAAGCTTTCTTT. This codes for CASSTPTGNTEAFF.

This clone was observed once. The chain combines TRBV10-3 with TRBJ1-2; D unresolved. This CDR3 spans 14 amino acids. V shed 3 bases and J shed 1 base, with 9 bases lying between them. Germline V gene data show CDR1 as ENHRY and CDR2 as SYGVKD. CDR3 in amino acids: CAISDRTSNYGYTF. The CDR3 DNA follows: TGTGCCATCAGTGACCGAACGAGTAACTATGGCTACACCTTC.

CDR3 in DNA: TGTGCCAGCAATGAGTGGACGGTGAGCTCCTACAATGAGCAGTTCTTC. Protein: CASNEWTVSSYNEQFF. V gene TRBV27 combines with J gene TRBJ2-1, with no clear D. Germline lookup yields CDR1 MNHEY and CDR2 SMNVEV (reference sequence). V dropped 7 bases and J dropped 0 bases, with 16 bases sitting between them. The length of the CDR3 is 16 residues.

The chain combines TRBV4-1 with TRBJ2-4; D remains ambiguous. The CDR3 runs 14 residues. CDR1 is MGHRA and CDR2 is YSYEKL in the germline V gene. With 2 bases removed from V and 1 base from J, the gap between germline ends came to 6 bases. The chain's CDR3 is CASSQPVAKNIQYF. DNA of the CDR3: TGCGCCAGCAGCCAACCCGTTGCCAAAAACATTCAGTACTTC.

The gene calls are TRBV9 and TRBJ1-4, with a tentative D call TRBD1 (5 bases). Germline V CDR1 and CDR2: SGDLS, YYNGEE. The V end lost 0 bases, the J end lost 4 bases, and 10 bases lay between the germline ends. The CDR3 extends over 15 amino acids. The CDR3 DNA reads as TGTGCCAGCAGCGTAGGCGGGGGATTTAATGAAAAACTGTTTTTT. Its protein is CASSVGGGFNEKLFF. Using reference TRBV9 and TRBJ1-4 for the parts outside the CDR3, the full variable domain is DSGVTQTPKHLITATGQRVTLRCSPRSGDLSVYWYQQSLDQGLQFLIQYYNGEERAKGNILERFSAQQFPDLHSELNLSSLELGDSALYFCASSVGGGFNEKLFFGSGTQLSVL.

The rearrangement links TRBV6-1 to TRBJ2-1; D could derive from TRBD1 or TRBD2 (6 bases each). Trimming took 0 bases from V and 1 from J, leaving 13 bases between them. Per the germline V gene, CDR1 is MNHNS and CDR2 is SASEGT. CDR3 length: 17 amino acids. Here the CDR3 DNA reads TGTGCCAGCAGTGAAGCACCTGGAGGGGGATCCTACAATGAGCAGTTCTTC. Protein product: CASSEAPGGGSYNEQFF.

This chain connects TRBV2 to TRBJ2-7, with D possibly TRBD1 on 6 matching bases. Germline loops: CDR1 SNHLY, CDR2 FYNNEI. The CDR3 length is 11 residues. Trimming stripped 7 bases from V and 6 bases from J, with 10 bases between. The CDR3 region is CASKRGSEQYF. The CDR3 nucleotides are TGTGCCAGCAAAAGGGGGTCCGAGCAGTACTTC.

V usage is TRBV5-1 and J usage is TRBJ1-1; D unclear. Germline V lookup: CDR1 SGHRS, CDR2 YFSETQ. The V gene lost 3 bases and the J gene lost 5 bases, with 5 bases spanning the gap. The CDR3 is 11 residues long. The CDR3 bases are TGCGCCAGCAGCTCTGAGACTGAAGCTTTCTTT. Translation gives CASSSETEAFF.